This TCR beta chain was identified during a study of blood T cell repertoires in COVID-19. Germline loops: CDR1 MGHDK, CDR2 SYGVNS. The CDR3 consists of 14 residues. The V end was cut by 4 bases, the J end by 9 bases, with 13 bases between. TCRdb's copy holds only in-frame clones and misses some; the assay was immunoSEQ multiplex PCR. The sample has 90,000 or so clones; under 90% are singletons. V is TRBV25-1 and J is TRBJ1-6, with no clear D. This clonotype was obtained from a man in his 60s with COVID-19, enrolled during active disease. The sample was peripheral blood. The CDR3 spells CASSVGGAGSPLHF. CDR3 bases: TGTGCCAGCAGTGTTGGTGGCGCGGGTTCACCCCTCCACTTT.